What follows are 16 T cell receptor beta chains derived from one specimen sequenced in a study of vaccination effects on CD4 cells after COVID-19. Sequencing used immunoSEQ multiplex PCR; TCRdb keeps in-frame clones, though not all of them. Found here are roughly 20,000 clones, 55% to 75% of them singletons; the top ten hold roughly 12%. Sequencing was preceded by expansion of antigen-specific CD4+ T cells with viral peptide pools in the ViraFEST assay. Researchers isolated CD4+ T cells once about 11 days of culture had elapsed. Vaccinated recipients, who were negative for nucleocapsid antibodies, had no history of SARS-CoV-2 infection. No antigens are known for them. The starting material was CD4+ T cells from PBMCs cultured with HCoV-NL63 spike peptides, obtained before COVID-19 vaccination. The receptors stem from a human donor who received a COVID-19 vaccine.

This clone has a handful of counts. The chain recombines TRBV12-5 with TRBJ1-5; D perhaps matches TRBD1 (6 bases). This CDR3 region has 15 residues. Germline-derived CDR1 and CDR2 are LGHNT and FRNRAP. Between the trimmed V and J ends, which lost 0 bases and 3 bases, there was a span of 9 bases. CDR3 loop: CASGLVGGLNQPQHF. The CDR3 DNA is TGTGCTAGTGGTTTGGTGGGGGGCCTCAATCAGCCCCAGCATTTT.

This clone was counted only a few times. The chain employs TRBV18 and TRBJ1-3; possible D gene TRBD1, 5 bases. The CDR3 has 16 residues. From germline, CDR1 is KGHSH and CDR2 LQKENI. Trimming shortened V by 3 bases and J by 5 bases, and 17 bases separated the two germline ends. CDR3 sequence: CASSPTHRDGRNTIYF. In DNA form, the CDR3 reads TGTGCCAGCTCACCGACGCACCGGGACGGAAGAAACACCATATATTTT. Full variable domain (missing parts from reference TRBV18 and TRBJ1-3): NAGVMQNPRHLVRRRGQEARLRCSPMKGHSHVYWYRQLPEEGLKFMVYLQKENIIDESGMPKERFSAEFPKEGPSILRIQQVVRGDSAAYFCASSPTHRDGRNTIYFGEGSWLTVV.

The chain links TRBV6-5 to TRBJ1-2, with 7 bases matching TRBD1. After removal of 6 bases from V and 1 base from J, the junction contained 5 bases not matched to a gene. Germline V gene data show CDR1 as MNHEY and CDR2 as SVGAGI. The CDR3 totals 14 residues. The CDR3 loop is CASSRDRNNYGYTF. In nucleotides, the CDR3 is TGTGCCAGCAGCCGGGACAGAAATAACTATGGCTACACCTTC.

The CDR3 sequence: CASSLNSGSSSGELFF. The CDR3 bases are TGTGCCAGTAGCTTAAACAGCGGGAGTTCATCCGGGGAGCTGTTTTTT. The chain links TRBV19 to TRBJ2-2; 8 positions match TRBD2. After removal of 6 bases from V and 6 bases from J, the junction contained 12 bases not matched to a gene. CDR1 is LNHDA and CDR2 is SQIVND in the germline V gene (reference sequence). CDR3 length: 16 amino acids. Variable domain in full (rest from reference TRBV19 and TRBJ2-2): DGGITQSPKYLFRKEGQNVTLSCEQNLNHDAMYWYRQDPGQGLRLIYYSQIVNDFQKGDIAEGYSVSREKKESFPLTVTSAQKNPTAFYLCASSLNSGSSSGELFFGEGSRLTVL.

The chain employs TRBV24-1 and TRBJ2-1; TRBD1 aligns across 8 bases. The CDR3 runs to 15 residues. V was clipped by 3 bases and J by 6 bases; unmatched bases: 6. Germline CDR1 KGHDR, CDR2 SFDVKD. CDR3 protein: CATSDAAQGGNEQFF. CDR3 in DNA: TGTGCCACCAGTGATGCCGCACAGGGGGGCAATGAGCAGTTCTTC.

This clone was recorded only once. This chain uses TRBV5-1 with TRBJ2-1, with D possibly matching TRBD2 (6 bases). The CDR3 consists of 14 residues. Germline lookup yields CDR1 SGHRS and CDR2 YFSETQ. The V and J ends lost 0 bases and 7 bases respectively, with 11 bases between them. The CDR3 nucleotides are TGCGCCAGCAGCTTGGTGGCGGGGAAGAATGAGCAGTTCTTC. Its protein is CASSLVAGKNEQFF.

This sequence joins TRBV9 and TRBJ2-4, with D possibly being TRBD1 (5 bases). The CDR3 contains 19 residues. Trimming pared 3 bases from V and 0 bases from J, leaving 22 bases between. Germline V gene data show CDR1 as SGDLS and CDR2 as YYNGEE. The CDR3: CASSAQPSDRRSAKNIQYF. CDR3 coding DNA: TGTGCCAGCAGCGCCCAGCCAAGCGACAGAAGGTCAGCCAAAAACATTCAGTACTTC. The full variable domain, its missing parts supplied by reference TRBV9 and TRBJ2-4, is DSGVTQTPKHLITATGQRVTLRCSPRSGDLSVYWYQQSLDQGLQFLIQYYNGEERAKGNILERFSAQQFPDLHSELNLSSLELGDSALYFCASSAQPSDRRSAKNIQYFGAGTRLSVL.

This sequence joins TRBV25-1 and TRBJ2-1, with TRBD1 identical over 7 bases. Germline CDR1 and CDR2: MGHDK and SYGVNS. Trimming removed 2 bases from V and 1 base from J; junction bases left unmatched: 2. CDR3 size: 15 residues. The CDR3 reads CASSEDRASYNEQFF. The CDR3 DNA reads as TGTGCCAGCAGTGAAGACAGGGCATCCTACAATGAGCAGTTCTTC.

The chain has TRBV6-1 and TRBJ2-3; TRBD2 agrees at 7 bases. This CDR3 spans 16 amino acids. The J segment lost 3 bases and the V segment lost 2 bases, leaving 8 bases of the junction unmatched. Germline V gene lookup returns CDR1 MNHNS and CDR2 SASEGT. The CDR3 DNA sequence: TGTGCCAGCAGTGAATACACGGGGGGAGGGACAGATACGCAGTATTTT. It translates to CASSEYTGGGTDTQYF.

The CDR3 nucleotides read TGTGCCAGCAGGCCGGGGCAGGGGGCTCGCTATGGCTACACCTTC. Protein product: CASRPGQGARYGYTF. The V gene is TRBV6-5, the J gene TRBJ1-2, with 8 bases identical to TRBD1. This CDR3 region has 15 residues. J gave up 4 bases and V 6 bases, and 10 bases lay outside the gene matches. The germline V gene has CDR1 MNHEY and CDR2 SVGAGI.

V usage is TRBV3-1 (or the pseudogene TRBV3-2) and J usage is TRBJ1-1; D possibly corresponds to TRBD1 (6 bases). The germline gives CDR1 LGHDT, CDR2 YNNKEL (reference sequence). Trimming stripped 4 bases from V and 6 bases from J, with 15 bases between. The CDR3 has 14 amino acids. In DNA form, the CDR3 reads TGTGCCAGCAGCCCCCAATCAGGGGTACCTGAAGCTTTCTTT. It translates to CASSPQSGVPEAFF.

CDR3 region: CASRSAGDMNTGELFF. Written as DNA, the CDR3 is TGTGCCAGCAGGTCTGCAGGAGACATGAACACCGGGGAGCTGTTTTTT. This chain joins TRBV9 and TRBJ2-2; no definite D call. V lost 5 bases to trimming and J lost 1 base, with 15 bases between them. CDR3 length: 16 residues. Germline V gives CDR1 SGDLS, CDR2 YYNGEE. Looking up the rest from reference TRBV9 and TRBJ2-2 gives the full variable domain: DSGVTQTPKHLITATGQRVTLRCSPRSGDLSVYWYQQSLDQGLQFLIQYYNGEERAKGNILERFSAQQFPDLHSELNLSSLELGDSALYFCASRSAGDMNTGELFFGEGSRLTVL.

V and J are TRBV15 and TRBJ2-2, with 7 bases aligning to TRBD2. From germline, CDR1 is LNHNV and CDR2 YYDKDF (reference sequence). With V trimmed by 3 bases and J by 0 bases, 7 bases remained unmatched. The CDR3 covers 17 residues. The CDR3, as DNA: TGTGCCACCAGCAGCCTTTTCCGGGGGGCGAACACCGGGGAGCTGTTTTTT. Encoded protein: CATSSLFRGANTGELFF.

The chain employs TRBV27 and TRBJ1-1; D perhaps matches TRBD1 (5 bases). The CDR3 has 12 residues. V dropped 8 bases and J dropped 3 bases, with 10 bases sitting between them. Germline loops: CDR1 MNHEY, CDR2 SMNVEV (reference sequence). The CDR3 spells CASQGRDTEAFF. The CDR3 DNA is TGTGCCAGCCAGGGAAGGGACACTGAAGCTTTCTTT.

The rearrangement uses TRBV28 and TRBJ1-6; the D is unclear. The V end lost 8 bases, the J end lost 6 bases, and 20 bases lay between the germline ends. Looked up from germline, CDR1 is MDHEN and CDR2 is SYDVKM. The CDR3 runs 16 residues. CDR3 amino acids: CASPWRSGLCNSPLHF. CDR3 nucleotide sequence: TGTGCCAGCCCCTGGAGAAGTGGGCTTTGTAATTCACCCCTCCACTTT.

This chain uses TRBV7-8 with TRBJ2-2; D tentatively fits TRBD1 or TRBD2 (5 bases each). The CDR3 has 15 residues. V was cut by 5 bases and J by 4 bases, with 14 bases left in between. The germline CDR1 and CDR2 sequences are SGHVS and FQNEAQ. The CDR3 bases are TGTGCCAGCAGCCCCGGGACCCCCCCCACCGGGGAGCTGTTTTTT. Its protein product is CASSPGTPPTGELFF.